This record concerns one T cell receptor beta chain sequence. This record comes from a study of blood T cell repertoires in COVID-19. Study at large: PBMCs, B-cell-depleted T cells, or T cells provided the cDNA or gDNA that made up the material.

Per the study methods: Scientists estimated how many nucleated cells there were by amplifying reference gene primers. The protocol was immunoSEQ multiplex PCR, while the TCRdb copy is restricted to in-frame clones and leaves out a portion. D and trimming come from the DNA, and the V and J calls and clone size come from that table. The sample lists over 200,000 clones; less than 90% were seen once. The V gene end was trimmed by 7 bases and the J gene end by 3 bases; junction bases not matched to a gene: 10. The CDR3 is 15 residues long. The germline CDR1 and CDR2 sequences are SGHRS and YFSETQ. Sequenced input: peripheral blood. The source is a woman over 75 with active or convalescent COVID-19. The V gene is TRBV5-1, the J gene TRBJ1-2, with 9 bases identical to TRBD1. DNA for the CDR3: TGCGCCAGCCGGAACAGAGACAGGGGGGACTATGGCTACACCTTC. Residues: CASRNRDRGDYGYTF.